This T cell receptor (beta chain) comes out of a study of T cells in Graves' hyperthyroidism and ophthalmopathy. For the study at large: Initial diagnosis, before any treatment, was when peripheral blood was collected. Findings and limits, study-wide: Before onset, ophthalmopathy was predicted by the model a median about six months earlier.

Together with thyroid ultrasound, orbital computed tomography, serum thyroxine and TRAb, clinical symptoms were used for diagnoses. Researchers took RNA transcripts and amplified the TCR beta CDR3 regions from them. HTBI primers drove first-round RT-PCR of the TCR CDR3. TCRdb reanalysed the multiplex PCR reads using MiXCR and keeps one entry per CDR3 protein. The sample shows around 290,000 distinct CDR3 sequences, approximately 15% of them seen only once. This clonotype was seen many times. As yet, its antigen is unknown. The sequenced sample was blood. The sequence was obtained from a woman aged 55-69 years with Graves' ophthalmopathy.

The CDR3 bases are TGTGCCAGCACCCCGGACAGGATAGACACTGAAGCTTTCTTT. It yields the protein CASTPDRIDTEAFF. V is TRBV28 and J is TRBJ1-1; 7 bases are shared with TRBD1. This CDR3 is built from 14 residues. Germline-derived CDR1 and CDR2 are MDHEN and SYDVKM. V shed 7 bases and J 3 bases; nucleotides not matched to a gene: 8.